This paragraph covers one TCR beta chain sequence. Antigen specificity is unknown. The data originate from a study of cytomegalovirus exposure and HLA in healthy donors. Findings of the study overall: Reportedly, diagnosis of cytomegalovirus status by the classifier showed high specificity and sensitivity.

Unrecorded immune exposures were likely, despite nominal health at sampling. The CDR3 length is 13 residues. Germline V CDR1 and CDR2: MDHEN, SYDVKM. Trimming removed 10 bases from V and 4 bases from J, with 16 bases in between. Primers: 60 Vbeta forward and 13 Jbeta reverse. Clones were sequenced by immunoSEQ multiplex PCR, and TCRdb holds only the in-frame ones, with some missing. The sample holds 190,000 or so clones; around 81% are singletons and the top ten take around 9.6%. The sequenced material came from PBMCs. The chain links TRBV28 to TRBJ1-2; D perhaps matches TRBD1 (5 bases). The clonotype was recovered from a woman aged 45-60 years in good health and CMV-seropositive. CDR3 sequence reads: CATPSKGIYGYTF. CDR3 DNA: TGTGCCACCCCTTCCAAGGGGATCTATGGCTACACCTTC.